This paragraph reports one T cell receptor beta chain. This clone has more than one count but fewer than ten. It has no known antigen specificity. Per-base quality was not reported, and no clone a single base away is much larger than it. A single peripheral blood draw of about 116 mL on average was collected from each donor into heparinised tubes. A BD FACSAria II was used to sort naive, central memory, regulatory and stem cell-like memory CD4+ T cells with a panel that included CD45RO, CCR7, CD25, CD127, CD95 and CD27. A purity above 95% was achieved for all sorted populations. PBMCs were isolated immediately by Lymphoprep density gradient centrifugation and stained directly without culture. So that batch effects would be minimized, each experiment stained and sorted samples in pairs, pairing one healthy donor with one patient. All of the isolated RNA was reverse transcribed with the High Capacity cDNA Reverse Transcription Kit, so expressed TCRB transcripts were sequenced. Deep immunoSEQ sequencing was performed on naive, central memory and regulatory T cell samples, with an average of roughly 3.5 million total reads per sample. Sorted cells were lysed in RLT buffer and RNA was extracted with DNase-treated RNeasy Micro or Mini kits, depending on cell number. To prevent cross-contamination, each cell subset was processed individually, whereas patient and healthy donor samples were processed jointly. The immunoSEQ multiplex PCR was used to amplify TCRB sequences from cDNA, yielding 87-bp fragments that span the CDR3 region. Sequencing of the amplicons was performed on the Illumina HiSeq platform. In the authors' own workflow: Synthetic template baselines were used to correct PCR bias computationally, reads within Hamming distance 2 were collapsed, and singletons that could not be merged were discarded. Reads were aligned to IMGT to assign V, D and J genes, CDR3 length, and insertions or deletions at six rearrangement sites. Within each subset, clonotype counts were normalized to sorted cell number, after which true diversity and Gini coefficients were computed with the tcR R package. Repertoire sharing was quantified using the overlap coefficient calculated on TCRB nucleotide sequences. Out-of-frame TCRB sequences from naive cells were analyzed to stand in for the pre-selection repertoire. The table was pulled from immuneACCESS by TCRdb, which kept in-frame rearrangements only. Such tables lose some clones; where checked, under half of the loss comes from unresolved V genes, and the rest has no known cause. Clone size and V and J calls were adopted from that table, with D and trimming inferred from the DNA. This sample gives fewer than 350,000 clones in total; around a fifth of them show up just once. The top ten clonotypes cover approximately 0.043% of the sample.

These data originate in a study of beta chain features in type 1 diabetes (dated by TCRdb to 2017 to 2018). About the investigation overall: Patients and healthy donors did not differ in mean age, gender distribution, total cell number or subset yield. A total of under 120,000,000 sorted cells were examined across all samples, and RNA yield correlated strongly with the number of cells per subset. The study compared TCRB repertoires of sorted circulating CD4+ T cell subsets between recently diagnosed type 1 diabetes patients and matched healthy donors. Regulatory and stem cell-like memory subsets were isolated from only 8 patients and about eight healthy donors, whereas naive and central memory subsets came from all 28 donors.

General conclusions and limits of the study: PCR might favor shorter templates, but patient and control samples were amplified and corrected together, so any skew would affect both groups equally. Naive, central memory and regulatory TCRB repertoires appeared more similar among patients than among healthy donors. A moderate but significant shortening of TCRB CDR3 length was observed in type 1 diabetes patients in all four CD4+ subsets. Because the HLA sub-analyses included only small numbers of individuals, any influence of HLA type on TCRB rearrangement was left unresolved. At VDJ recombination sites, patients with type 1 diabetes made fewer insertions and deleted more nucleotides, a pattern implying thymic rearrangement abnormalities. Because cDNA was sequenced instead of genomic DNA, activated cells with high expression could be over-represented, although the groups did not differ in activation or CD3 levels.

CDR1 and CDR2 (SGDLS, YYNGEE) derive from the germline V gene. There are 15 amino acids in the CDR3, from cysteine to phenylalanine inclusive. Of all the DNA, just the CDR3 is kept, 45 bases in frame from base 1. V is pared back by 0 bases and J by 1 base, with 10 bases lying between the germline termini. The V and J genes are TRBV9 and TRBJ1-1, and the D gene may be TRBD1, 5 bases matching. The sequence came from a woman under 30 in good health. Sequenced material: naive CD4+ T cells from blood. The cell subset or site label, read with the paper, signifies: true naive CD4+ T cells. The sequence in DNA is TGTGCCAGCAGCGTAGAGTCAGGGCCGAACACTGAAGCTTTCTTT. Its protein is CASSVESGPNTEAFF.